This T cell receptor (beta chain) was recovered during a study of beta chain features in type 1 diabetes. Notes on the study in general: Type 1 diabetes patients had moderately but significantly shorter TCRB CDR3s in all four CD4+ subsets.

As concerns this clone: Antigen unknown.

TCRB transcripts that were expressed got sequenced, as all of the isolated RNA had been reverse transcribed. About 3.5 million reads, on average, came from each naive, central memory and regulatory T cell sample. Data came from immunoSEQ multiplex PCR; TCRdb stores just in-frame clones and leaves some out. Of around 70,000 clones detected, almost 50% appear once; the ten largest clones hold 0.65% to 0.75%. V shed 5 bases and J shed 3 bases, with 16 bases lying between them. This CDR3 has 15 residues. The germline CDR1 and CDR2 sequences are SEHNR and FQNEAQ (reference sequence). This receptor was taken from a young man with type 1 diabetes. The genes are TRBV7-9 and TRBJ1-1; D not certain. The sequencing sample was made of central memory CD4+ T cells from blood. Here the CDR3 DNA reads TGTGCCAGCAGCATAACCGGGAGGAAGGACACTGAAGCTTTCTTT. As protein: CASSITGRKDTEAFF.